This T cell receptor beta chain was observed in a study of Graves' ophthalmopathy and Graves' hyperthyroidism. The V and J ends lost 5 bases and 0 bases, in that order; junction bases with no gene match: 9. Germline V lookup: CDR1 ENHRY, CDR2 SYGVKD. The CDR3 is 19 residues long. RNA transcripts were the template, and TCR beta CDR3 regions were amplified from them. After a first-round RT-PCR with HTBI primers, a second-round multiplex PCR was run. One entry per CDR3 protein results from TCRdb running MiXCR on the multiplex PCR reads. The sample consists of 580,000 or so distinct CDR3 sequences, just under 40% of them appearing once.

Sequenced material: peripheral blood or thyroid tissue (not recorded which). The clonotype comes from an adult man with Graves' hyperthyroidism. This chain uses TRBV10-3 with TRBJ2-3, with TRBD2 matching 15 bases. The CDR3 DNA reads TGTGCCATCAGTCTCTCTTGGACTAGCGGGAGGGGAAGCACAGATACGCAGTATTTT. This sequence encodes CAISLSWTSGRGSTDTQYF.